These 20 T cell receptor beta chains came from one sample sequenced in a study of blood T cell repertoires in COVID-19. TCRdb's table, derived via immunoSEQ multiplex PCR, lists solely in-frame clones and lacks some. The repertoire consists of approximately 120,000 clones, with 84% occurring once and the leading ten covering 6.6%. The sequenced sample was peripheral blood. The receptors here all came from a woman aged 45-59 years with acute or convalescent COVID-19.

This clone was detected only a few times. The J gene is TRBJ1-1, the V gene TRBV28; D is undetermined. This CDR3 has 15 amino acids. The germline gives CDR1 MDHEN, CDR2 SYDVKM. Trimming took 2 bases from V and 1 from J, leaving 11 bases between them. Here the CDR3 DNA reads TGTGCCAGCAGTTTAAGGGCAGCGGGGAACACTGAAGCTTTCTTT. Translating gives CASSLRAAGNTEAFF.

This chain uses TRBV6-1 with TRBJ1-1; 8 positions match TRBD1. Germline values: CDR1 MNHNS, CDR2 SASEGT. With V trimmed by 0 bases and J by 4 bases, 1 base remained unmatched. This CDR3 comprises 14 residues. Here the CDR3 DNA reads TGTGCCAGCAGTGAAGCCGGGACAGGCACTGAAGCTTTCTTT. Its translation is CASSEAGTGTEAFF.

V usage is TRBV27 and J usage is TRBJ2-7; D is perhaps TRBD1 (6 bases). This CDR3 is 14 amino acids long. CDR1 and CDR2 from the germline V gene are MNHEY and SMNVEV (reference sequence). The V and J ends lost 5 bases and 1 base respectively, with 12 bases between them. The CDR3 reads CASSPSTGSYEQYF. The CDR3 DNA reads TGTGCCAGCAGTCCCTCAACAGGGTCCTACGAGCAGTACTTC.

The chain combines TRBV28 with TRBJ2-1, with 12 bases that match TRBD1. The CDR3 contains 17 residues. CDR1 and CDR2 from the germline V gene are MDHEN and SYDVKM. V trimming: 5 bases; J trimming: 4 bases; junction bases outside the gene matches: 9. As DNA, the CDR3 is TGTGCCAGCAGTCCGGGGACAGGGGGCGGAATATACAATGAGCAGTTCTTC. Encoded protein: CASSPGTGGGIYNEQFF.

CDR3 loop: CASSPRGGAPTGELFF. In nucleotides, the CDR3 is TGTGCCAGCAGCCCTAGGGGGGGGGCCCCCACCGGGGAGCTGTTTTTT. This chain links TRBV3-1 (or the pseudogene TRBV3-2) with TRBJ2-2; the D gene is possibly TRBD2 (7 bases). The CDR3 sequence is 16 residues long. Between the trimmed V and J ends, which lost 4 bases and 4 bases, there was a span of 16 bases. Per the germline V gene, CDR1 is LGHDT and CDR2 is YNNKEL (reference sequence).

The chain combines TRBV19 with TRBJ1-5; D might be TRBD1 (5 bases). V lost 3 bases, J lost 7 bases, and 19 bases lay in between. The CDR3 has 16 residues. The germline V gene encodes CDR1 LNHDA and CDR2 SQIVND (reference sequence). CDR3 DNA: TGTGCCAGTAGTATCGGGTCGTCGGGACTTACGCAGCCCCAGCATTTT. This encodes CASSIGSSGLTQPQHF.

The chain carries TRBV28 and TRBJ2-1; no clear D. V was shortened by 5 bases and J by 4 bases, with 3 bases between the two germline ends. Looked up from germline, CDR1 is MDHEN and CDR2 is SYDVKM. This CDR3 has 11 amino acids. The CDR3 nucleotides read TGTGCCAGCAGTCTTTACAATGAGCAGTTCTTC. Translated: CASSLYNEQFF.

The chain employs TRBV19 and TRBJ2-5, with 12 bases matching TRBD1. The CDR3 length is 18 residues. V gave up 1 base and J gave up 6 bases; unmatched junction bases: 12. The V gene's germline CDR1 is LNHDA and CDR2 SQIVND (reference sequence). As DNA, the CDR3 is TGTGCCAGTAGTATAGTACCGGGACAGGGGGCTGGGAGGAAGACCCAGTACTTC. This gives the protein CASSIVPGQGAGRKTQYF.

The chain couples TRBV19 to TRBJ2-3; no clear D. This CDR3 region has 15 residues. The V end lost 3 bases, the J end lost 0 bases, and 10 bases lay between the germline ends. CDR1 and CDR2 (germline): LNHDA, SQIVND (reference sequence). CDR3 in amino acids: CASSIDSSSTDTQYF. CDR3 bases: TGTGCCAGTAGTATTGATAGCTCTAGCACAGATACGCAGTATTTT.

This chain uses TRBV6-5 with TRBJ2-3; D is uncertain. V was clipped by 6 bases and J by 1 base, with 14 bases between them. The CDR3 is 15 amino acids. Germline-derived CDR1 and CDR2 are MNHEY and SVGAGI. This chain's CDR3 is CASSSDSGRTDTQYF. CDR3 nucleotides: TGTGCCAGCAGCTCTGATAGTGGTCGCACAGATACGCAGTATTTT.

This chain joins TRBV19 and TRBJ1-2; 8 bases match TRBD1. This CDR3 spans 13 amino acids. CDR1 LNHDA and CDR2 SQIVND come from the germline V gene (reference sequence). J gave up 8 bases and V 7 bases, and 9 bases lay outside the gene matches. CDR3 amino acids: CASTPPDRDGYTF. CDR3 coding DNA: TGTGCCAGTACCCCGCCGGACAGGGACGGCTACACCTTC.

This rearrangement joins TRBV3-1 (or the pseudogene TRBV3-2) to TRBJ2-3; 10 bases line up with TRBD2. Per germline, CDR1 LGHDT and CDR2 YNNKEL (reference sequence). The CDR3 is 18 amino acids. J lost 5 bases, V lost 6 bases, and 17 bases had no gene match. CDR3 coding DNA: TGTGCCAGCAGTCGACGTAGCGGGGGGACCCTCCGCGGAGATACGCAGTATTTT. Residues: CASSRRSGGTLRGDTQYF.

The genes are TRBV3-1 (or the pseudogene TRBV3-2) and TRBJ2-5; the match to TRBD2 covers 10 bases. The length of the CDR3 is 15 residues. Germline-derived CDR1 and CDR2 are LGHDT and YNNKEL (reference sequence). V gave up 4 bases and J gave up 5 bases; unmatched junction bases: 7. CDR3 region: CASSPTASGGETQYF. The CDR3 DNA is TGTGCCAGCAGCCCCACGGCTAGCGGGGGTGAGACCCAGTACTTC.

V gene TRBV5-1 combines with J gene TRBJ1-6; D unresolved. The CDR3 sequence is 13 residues long. CDR1 and CDR2 (germline): SGHRS, YFSETQ. V lost 0 bases, J lost 7 bases, and 5 bases lay in between. CDR3 region: CASSLEPNSPLHF. The CDR3 coding sequence is TGCGCCAGCAGCTTGGAGCCCAATTCACCCCTCCACTTT.

This chain uses TRBV10-2 with TRBJ2-2; 12 bases agree with TRBD1. The V gene end was trimmed by 10 bases and the J gene end by 8 bases; junction bases not matched to a gene: 8. This CDR3 spans 14 amino acids. From germline, CDR1 is WSHSY and CDR2 SAAADI. The CDR3 DNA reads TGCGCCACCTCCGGGACAGGGGGCGGTGGGGAGCTGTTTTTT. This codes for CATSGTGGGGELFF.

The table lists this clone with a count of one. This chain joins TRBV5-6 and TRBJ1-2; TRBD1 matches 8 bases. V shed 4 bases, J shed 5 bases, and the junction held 7 bases outside the gene matches. The CDR3 extends over 14 amino acids. The germline gives CDR1 SGHDT, CDR2 YYEEEE. The CDR3 protein is CASSEGQAPYGYTF. For the CDR3, the DNA is TGTGCCAGCAGCGAGGGACAGGCGCCGTATGGCTACACCTTC.

CDR3 DNA: TGTGCCAGCAGCTGGAACCAGCGGGGTGATACGCAGTATTTT. It translates to CASSWNQRGDTQYF. The chain links TRBV5-4 to TRBJ2-3; the match to TRBD2 covers 7 bases. The CDR3 is 14 residues long. V shed 3 bases and J 6 bases; nucleotides not matched to a gene: 7. Germline CDR1 is SGHNT and CDR2 is YYREEE (reference sequence). The variable domain in full, completed from reference TRBV5-4 and TRBJ2-3, reads ETGVTQSPTHLIKTRGQQVTLRCSSQSGHNTVSWYQQALGQGPQFIFQYYREEENGRGNFPPRFSGLQFPNYSSELNVNALELDDSALYLCASSWNQRGDTQYFGPGTRLTVL.

The J gene is TRBJ2-2, the V gene TRBV19, with a weak D call TRBD1 (5 bases). Germline values: CDR1 LNHDA, CDR2 SQIVND (reference sequence). CDR3 length: 13 residues. V gave up 5 bases and J gave up 6 bases, with 10 bases separating them. CDR3 coding DNA: TGTGCCAGTAGTGCCCAGGGATCCGGGGAGCTGTTTTTT. The encoded protein is CASSAQGSGELFF.

The chain links TRBV5-1 to TRBJ1-1; D is unclear. Trimming removed 0 bases from V and 2 bases from J, with 8 bases in between. Germline CDR1 and CDR2: SGHRS and YFSETQ. This CDR3 spans 14 amino acids. The CDR3 DNA reads as TGCGCCAGCAGCTTGGCGGGTTTCAACACTGAAGCTTTCTTT. It yields the protein CASSLAGFNTEAFF.

V and J are TRBV24-1 and TRBJ2-1, with 8 bases identical to TRBD2. The CDR3 spans 17 residues. The V and J ends lost 3 bases and 4 bases, in that order; junction bases with no gene match: 10. CDR1 and CDR2 (germline): KGHDR, SFDVKD. The CDR3 is CATSDQGLTGGYNEQFF. The CDR3 bases are TGTGCCACCAGTGATCAAGGACTAACGGGGGGGTACAATGAGCAGTTCTTC.